This TCR beta chain is drawn from a study of blood T cell repertoires in COVID-19. Study at large: Some COVID-19 samples were acute and others convalescent; all came from the United States, Italy and Spain. PBMCs, B-cell-depleted T cells, or T cells were the source of the cDNA or gDNA that made up the material.

The authors' processing: Cell counts per sample came from amplifying reference gene primers. The method was immunoSEQ multiplex PCR; TCRdb's version includes in-frame clones alone and lacks a portion of them. V and J calls and clone size are given by that table; D and trimming were obtained from the DNA. The sample carries about 120,000 clones, about four fifths recorded once. The CDR3 runs 14 residues. V lost 5 bases and J 0 bases, leaving 11 bases between the germline ends. The germline CDR1 and CDR2 sequences are SGHTA and FQGNSA. This clonotype originated in a human donor in a cohort sampled during active COVID-19. Sequenced material: peripheral blood. The chain carries TRBV7-2 and TRBJ2-7; D unclear. The CDR3 DNA reads TGTGCCAGCAGCACACGTCTCAGCTCCTACGAGCAGTACTTC. The encoded protein is CASSTRLSSYEQYF.